Below, 26 T cell receptor beta chains from the same sample are listed, as sequenced in a study of T-cell memory formation after mild COVID-19 (dated by TCRdb to the early 2020s). Libraries came from 5' RACE. The instrument given in TCRdb is Illumina NovaSeq 6000. Through fastp at Q25 and MiXCR, TCRdb rebuilt clones from the public reads, retaining in-frame beta chains. Entries that share a CDR3 protein sequence are merged under the most common genes and DNA. Present in this sample are fewer than 200,000 distinct CDR3 sequences, 20% to 25% of which were seen just once. The ten largest account for under 30% of the sample. The sequenced material came from PBMCs or a T cell subset sorted from them (not recorded which). These receptors originate from an adult woman who had mild COVID-19 (a few samples of this study predate the infection). The sample titles of this study are shuffled in the database, so cell type and time point are left out; the donor was told from shared clones.

The rearrangement joins TRBV6-1 to TRBJ2-7; no clear D. Germline CDR1 is MNHNS and CDR2 is SASEGT. The CDR3 extends over 14 amino acids. Trimming shortened V by 3 bases and J by 3 bases, and 12 bases separated the two germline ends. The CDR3 protein is CASSEKTYFYEQYF. CDR3 coding DNA: TGTGCCAGCAGTGAGAAGACTTACTTCTACGAGCAGTACTTC.

V usage is TRBV7-8 and J usage is TRBJ2-3; D is unresolved. Germline lookup yields CDR1 SGHVS and CDR2 FQNEAQ. CDR3 size: 14 residues. The V end was cut by 2 bases, the J end by 0 bases, with 6 bases between. CDR3: CASSLFASTDTQYF. Here the CDR3 DNA reads TGTGCCAGCAGCTTATTCGCTAGCACAGATACGCAGTATTTT.

This clonotype was seen repeatedly, ten times or more. V gene TRBV6-5 combines with J gene TRBJ2-2; D possibly corresponds to TRBD1 (6 bases). V lost 3 bases to trimming and J lost 10 bases, with 24 bases between them. The germline gives CDR1 MNHEY, CDR2 SVGAGI. The CDR3 runs to 17 residues. CDR3 DNA sequence: TGTGCCAGCAGTTATCTTTACAGGGTGCAGGGTGAGACGGAGCTGTTTTTT. This gives the protein CASSYLYRVQGETELFF.

This chain joins TRBV9 and TRBJ1-5; D not resolved. The ends were cut back, 2 bases at V and 6 bases at J, with 12 bases in the middle. Germline V gene sequence: CDR1 SGDLS, CDR2 YYNGEE. This CDR3 region has 14 residues. CDR3 amino acids: CASSVGSGGQPQHF. CDR3 coding DNA: TGTGCCAGCAGCGTTGGGTCCGGAGGTCAGCCCCAGCATTTT. Full variable domain (rest looked up from reference TRBV9 and TRBJ1-5): DSGVTQTPKHLITATGQRVTLRCSPRSGDLSVYWYQQSLDQGLQFLIQYYNGEERAKGNILERFSAQQFPDLHSELNLSSLELGDSALYFCASSVGSGGQPQHFGDGTRLSIL.

V is TRBV28 and J is TRBJ2-5; D is possibly TRBD2 (5 bases). Germline V gene sequence: CDR1 MDHEN, CDR2 SYDVKM. V lost 6 bases and J lost 1, with 18 bases in between. There are 16 residues in the CDR3. CDR3 in amino acids: CASSPTPGIVQETQYF. The CDR3 DNA follows: TGTGCCAGCAGCCCGACACCCGGGATAGTCCAAGAGACCCAGTACTTC.

The chain uses TRBV20-1 and TRBJ1-1; TRBD1 is a possible D gene (5 bases). Looked up from germline, CDR1 is DFQATT and CDR2 is SNEGSKA (reference sequence). The CDR3 has 14 residues. V shed 5 bases and J shed 6 bases, with 19 bases lying between them. CDR3 loop: CSAQGSAGPAEAFF. DNA of the CDR3: TGCAGTGCTCAGGGTAGTGCTGGGCCTGCTGAAGCTTTCTTT.

This chain joins TRBV7-6 and TRBJ1-1, with D possibly TRBD1 on 5 matching bases. Per germline, CDR1 SGHVS and CDR2 FNYEAQ. The CDR3 runs 13 residues. V was shortened by 5 bases and J by 2 bases, with 9 bases between the two germline ends. The CDR3 DNA sequence: TGTGCCAGCAGCAGCAGGGATAACACTGAAGCTTTCTTT. The encoded protein is CASSSRDNTEAFF.

This clonotype has only a few counts. The rearrangement uses TRBV20-1 and TRBJ2-3, with 10 bases that match TRBD2. The junction had 15 bases not matched to a gene; V was cut back by 1 base and J by 2 bases. From germline, CDR1 is DFQATT and CDR2 SNEGSKA (reference sequence). The CDR3 consists of 19 residues. DNA of the CDR3: TGCAGTGCTAGAGTGGGTGCTAGCGGGAGTAAAACTTACACAGATACGCAGTATTTT. Translation: CSARVGASGSKTYTDTQYF.

V gene TRBV7-6 combines with J gene TRBJ2-3; unclear D gene. V was shortened by 6 bases and J by 2 bases, with 15 bases between the two germline ends. CDR1 is SGHVS and CDR2 is FNYEAQ in the germline V gene. The CDR3 length is 15 residues. The CDR3 is CASRLSWGYTDTQYF. CDR3 nucleotides: TGTGCCAGCAGGTTGTCGTGGGGTTACACAGATACGCAGTATTTT.

The V and J genes are TRBV12-3 or TRBV12-4 and TRBJ2-3; TRBD1 might be the D (6 bases). V was clipped by 6 bases and J by 1 base, with 14 bases between them. The CDR3 contains 15 residues. CDR3 loop: CASSVDRMGTDTQYF. The CDR3 nucleotides read TGTGCCAGCAGCGTTGACAGGATGGGCACAGATACGCAGTATTTT.

This clonotype turned up a few times. V usage is TRBV6-6 and J usage is TRBJ1-2; D uncertain. The length of the CDR3 is 16 residues. Trimming cost V 5 bases and J 0 bases, with 16 bases left between them. Germline V gene lookup returns CDR1 MNHNY and CDR2 SVGAGI (reference sequence). CDR3 loop: CASSVSPGLANYGYTF. CDR3 DNA: TGTGCCAGCAGTGTAAGCCCGGGCCTAGCTAACTATGGCTACACCTTC.

A few counts support this clonotype. The V call is TRBV20-1, the J call TRBJ1-5; D uncertain. V was cut by 0 bases and J by 2 bases, with 14 bases left in between. This CDR3 has 16 amino acids. The germline gives CDR1 DFQATT, CDR2 SNEGSKA (reference sequence). The CDR3 sequence: CSARDMWESGNQPQHF. The DNA for the CDR3 is TGCAGTGCTAGAGATATGTGGGAGTCGGGCAATCAGCCCCAGCATTTT.

This sequence joins TRBV2 and TRBJ2-1; D is perhaps TRBD1 or TRBD2 (5 bases each). Trimming pared 10 bases from V and 5 bases from J, leaving 18 bases between. Germline CDR1 is SNHLY and CDR2 is FYNNEI. The CDR3 sequence is 14 residues long. Written as DNA, the CDR3 is TGTGCCACCGGGACCCCCCAGCGAGACAATGAGCAGTTCTTC. Protein sequence: CATGTPQRDNEQFF.

CDR3 in amino acids: CASWSGVQETQYF. DNA of the CDR3: TGTGCCAGCTGGAGCGGGGTCCAAGAGACCCAGTACTTC. The rearrangement joins TRBV2 to TRBJ2-5; 7 bases map to TRBD2. The V segment lost 8 bases and the J segment 1 base; nucleotides outside the gene matches: 4. The CDR3 has 13 amino acids. Germline V gene lookup returns CDR1 SNHLY and CDR2 FYNNEI.

This clonotype was detected only once. The chain employs TRBV24-1 and TRBJ2-2, with 8 nucleotides matching TRBD1. V shed 6 bases and J 0 bases; nucleotides not matched to a gene: 2. Looked up from germline, CDR1 is KGHDR and CDR2 is SFDVKD. CDR3 size: 15 residues. The CDR3 region is CATSSRGPNTGELFF. CDR3 in DNA: TGTGCCACCAGTTCCAGGGGGCCGAACACCGGGGAGCTGTTTTTT.

This clonotype was counted a few times. The rearrangement joins TRBV19 to TRBJ1-5, with D possibly being TRBD1 (6 bases). The ends were cut back, 5 bases at V and 0 bases at J, with 11 bases in the middle. This CDR3 region has 15 residues. Germline assignment: CDR1 LNHDA and CDR2 SQIVND (reference sequence). The CDR3 sequence is CASSGTHNSNQPQHF. In DNA, the CDR3 is TGTGCCAGTAGTGGGACACACAATAGCAATCAGCCCCAGCATTTT. Supplemented by reference TRBV19 and TRBJ1-5, the full variable domain reads DGGITQSPKYLFRKEGQNVTLSCEQNLNHDAMYWYRQDPGQGLRLIYYSQIVNDFQKGDIAEGYSVSREKKESFPLTVTSAQKNPTAFYLCASSGTHNSNQPQHFGDGTRLSIL.

The rearrangement joins TRBV27 to TRBJ1-1; D possibly corresponds to TRBD1 (6 bases). CDR1 and CDR2 (germline): MNHEY, SMNVEV (reference sequence). V was cut by 6 bases and J by 10 bases, with 15 bases left in between. The CDR3 runs 12 residues. In DNA, the CDR3 is TGTGCCAGCAGCGACCAAATGGGGGCAGCTTTCTTT. Amino acid sequence: CASSDQMGAAFF.

This rearrangement joins TRBV7-6 to TRBJ2-7, with 8 bases that match TRBD2. Germline CDR1 is SGHVS and CDR2 is FNYEAQ. After removal of 2 bases from V and 1 base from J, the junction contained 7 bases not matched to a gene. The CDR3 covers 16 residues. The CDR3 bases are TGTGCCAGCAGCTTAACACCCGGGGGGGGATCCTACGAGCAGTACTTC. Translated, it gives CASSLTPGGGSYEQYF.

The chain combines TRBV3-1 with TRBJ2-7; TRBD1 agrees at 8 bases. J lost 1 base, V lost 3 bases, and 14 bases had no gene match. Germline V gene sequence: CDR1 LGHDT, CDR2 YNNKEL (reference sequence). The CDR3 has 18 residues. This CDR3 is CASSHHPGTGDRSYEQYF. CDR3 in DNA: TGTGCCAGCAGCCACCACCCAGGGACAGGAGACCGATCCTACGAGCAGTACTTC.

V and J are TRBV4-2 and TRBJ2-2, with 12 bases aligning to TRBD2. Germline loops: CDR1 LGHNA, CDR2 YNFKEQ. Unmatched junction bases numbered 9, after V lost 1 base and J lost 3 bases. The CDR3 is made up of 19 amino acids. The CDR3 reads CASSQGFRTSGKYTGELFF. Written as DNA, the CDR3 is TGTGCCAGCAGCCAAGGGTTTCGGACTAGCGGGAAGTACACCGGGGAGCTGTTTTTT.

The gene calls are TRBV4-3 and TRBJ2-7; unclear D gene. Trimming pared 0 bases from V and 2 bases from J, leaving 11 bases between. The CDR3 loop spans 15 amino acids. Germline-derived CDR1 and CDR2 are LGHNA and YSLEER. CDR3 nucleotide sequence: TGCGCCAGCAGCCAAGAATCGGGCGACCCCTACGAGCAGTACTTC. Translating it yields CASSQESGDPYEQYF.

The chain couples TRBV18 to TRBJ2-3; no clear D gene. Deletions cut 0 bases from V and 3 bases from J, with 4 bases between. Germline CDR1 KGHSH, CDR2 LQKENI. This CDR3 is 13 amino acids long. The chain's CDR3 is CASSPPTTDTQYF. In nucleotides, the CDR3 is TGTGCCAGCTCACCACCGACTACAGATACGCAGTATTTT.

This clonotype came up many times. The chain employs TRBV7-9 and TRBJ2-5; TRBD1 or TRBD2 may be the D gene (5 bases each). This CDR3 is 14 amino acids long. Trimming removed 2 bases from V and 4 bases from J, with 11 bases in between. Germline V gives CDR1 SEHNR, CDR2 FQNEAQ (reference sequence). The CDR3 spells CASSLSGTIETQYF. The CDR3 nucleotides read TGTGCCAGCAGCTTATCGGGGACGATAGAGACCCAGTACTTC.

The chain links TRBV28 to TRBJ1-1, with D possibly being TRBD1 (5 bases). The CDR3 is 14 amino acids. V was pared by 3 bases and J by 7 bases, with 15 bases between. CDR1 and CDR2 (germline): MDHEN, SYDVKM. CDR3 region: CASSFLGAAVEAFF. CDR3 DNA sequence: TGTGCCAGCAGTTTTCTAGGGGCGGCTGTTGAAGCTTTCTTT.

This clonotype has more than one count but fewer than ten. The gene calls are TRBV7-2 and TRBJ2-1; 11 nucleotides align to TRBD2. The CDR3 contains 18 residues. Germline V CDR1 and CDR2: SGHTA, FQGNSA. V was clipped by 1 base and J by 5 bases; unmatched bases: 10. The CDR3 DNA is TGTGCCAGCAGCTTAGTGGGGCGGACTAGCGGGTACAACAATGAGCAGTTCTTC. This sequence encodes CASSLVGRTSGYNNEQFF. Supplemented by reference TRBV7-2 and TRBJ2-1, the full variable domain reads GAGVSQSPSNKVTEKGKDVELRCDPISGHTALYWYRQSLGQGLEFLIYFQGNSAPDKSGLPSDRFSAERTGGSVSTLTIQRTQQEDSAVYLCASSLVGRTSGYNNEQFFGPGTRLTVL.

This clonotype was detected only a few times. The CDR3 reads CASSPRQGSANYGYTF. The CDR3 DNA reads TGTGCCAGCAGCCCCCGACAAGGTTCGGCTAACTATGGCTACACCTTC. This sequence joins TRBV7-9 and TRBJ1-2; D remains ambiguous. Trimming removed 5 bases from V and 0 bases from J, with 16 bases in between. This CDR3 is built from 16 residues. The germline CDR1 and CDR2 sequences are SEHNR and FQNEAQ (reference sequence). Using reference TRBV7-9 and TRBJ1-2 for the parts outside the CDR3, the full variable domain is DTGVSQNPRHKITKRGQNVTFRCDPISEHNRLYWYRQTLGQGPEFLTYFQNEAQLEKSRLLSDRFSAERPKGSFSTLEIQRTEQGDSAMYLCASSPRQGSANYGYTFGSGTRLTVV.